These 26 T cell receptor beta chains came from one sample sequenced in a study of CD8 T cells in Susac syndrome. Reverse transcription used about 0.45 to 1 ug RNA and random hexamers. One entry per CDR3 protein results from TCRdb running MiXCR on the immunoSEQ multiplex PCR reads. The sample shows hundreds of thousands of distinct CDR3 sequences, almost 97% of them seen only once. The sequenced sample consisted of CD4+ T cells from PBMCs. These receptor sequences come from a human donor with Susac syndrome.

This rearrangement joins TRBV5-1 to TRBJ2-5, with 10 bases lining up with TRBD2. The CDR3 totals 14 residues. V trimming: 6 bases; J trimming: 1 base; junction bases outside the gene matches: 3. Germline V lookup: CDR1 SGHRS, CDR2 YFSETQ. The CDR3 is CASTTSGVQETQYF. The DNA for the CDR3 is TGCGCCAGCACAACTAGCGGGGTCCAAGAGACCCAGTACTTC.

This clonotype was counted once. V is TRBV24-1 and J is TRBJ2-1; the D gene is possibly TRBD2 (6 bases). The CDR3 loop spans 13 amino acids. The germline CDR1 and CDR2 sequences are KGHDR and SFDVKD. Between the trimmed V and J ends, which lost 5 bases and 9 bases, there was a span of 13 bases. CDR3 residues: CATSGPGETEQFF. In DNA form, the CDR3 reads TGTGCCACCAGTGGACCGGGAGAGACTGAGCAGTTCTTC.

This CDR3 reads CAWKSWTSGRARYEQYF. The CDR3 nucleotides read TGTGCCTGGAAATCATGGACTAGCGGGAGGGCCAGGTACGAGCAGTACTTC. The gene calls are TRBV30 and TRBJ2-7; TRBD2 matches at 15 bases. The junction had 11 bases not matched to a gene; V was cut back by 4 bases and J by 4 bases. Germline CDR1 GTSNPN, CDR2 SVGIG (reference sequence). The CDR3 covers 17 residues.

The rearrangement uses TRBV3-1 and TRBJ2-1; D possibly matches TRBD1 or TRBD2 (5 bases each). Per germline, CDR1 LGHDT and CDR2 YNNKEL (reference sequence). V was trimmed by 1 base and J by 2 bases, leaving 12 bases between them. There are 16 residues in the CDR3. Written as DNA, the CDR3 is TGTGCCAGCAGCCAAGGGATGGGGGTCGCCTACAATGAGCAGTTCTTC. Residues: CASSQGMGVAYNEQFF.

This chain connects TRBV12-3 or TRBV12-4 to TRBJ2-3; no clear D. Trimming removed 6 bases from V and 2 bases from J, with 6 bases in between. The CDR3 is made up of 12 amino acids. For the CDR3, the DNA is TGTGCCAGCAGCCGGGTCACAGATACGCAGTATTTT. As protein: CASSRVTDTQYF.

In this sample, this clonotype turned up once. The chain employs TRBV7-9 and TRBJ2-5; either TRBD1 or TRBD2 may fit D (6 bases each). Germline values: CDR1 SEHNR, CDR2 FQNEAQ (reference sequence). The CDR3 runs to 17 residues. The V gene lost 5 bases and the J gene lost 1 base, with 20 bases spanning the gap. CDR3: CASSHPPRGTTQETQYF. CDR3 DNA: TGTGCCAGCAGCCATCCCCCCCGCGGGACAACCCAAGAGACCCAGTACTTC.

The chain is built from TRBV28 and TRBJ1-1; a possible D gene is TRBD1 (5 bases). Looked up from germline, CDR1 is MDHEN and CDR2 is SYDVKM. V lost 7 bases, J lost 5 bases, and 23 bases lay in between. The CDR3 extends over 16 amino acids. DNA of the CDR3: TGTGCCAGCACCCCAAGCGTGGGGGACGGGCGGACTGAAGCTTTCTTT. Protein: CASTPSVGDGRTEAFF.

V usage is TRBV20-1 and J usage is TRBJ1-5, with 10 nucleotides matching TRBD1. The CDR3 runs 14 residues. V dropped 5 bases and J dropped 6; count of bases not matched to a gene: 7. Germline loops: CDR1 DFQATT, CDR2 SNEGSKA (reference sequence). The CDR3 loop reads CSASRTGGFQPQHF. In DNA, the CDR3 is TGCAGTGCTTCTCGGACAGGGGGTTTTCAGCCCCAGCATTTT.

This chain joins TRBV14 and TRBJ2-1; D uncertain. The CDR3 covers 16 residues. Looked up from germline, CDR1 is SGHDN and CDR2 is FVKESK. Trimming removed 1 base at V and 4 bases at J, with 14 bases between. The CDR3 bases are TGTGCCAGCAGCCAAGGTACTGACACATCTTACAATGAGCAGTTCTTC. Its translation: CASSQGTDTSYNEQFF. Variable domain in full (rest from reference TRBV14 and TRBJ2-1): EAGVTQFPSHSVIEKGQTVTLRCDPISGHDNLYWYRRVMGKEIKFLLHFVKESKQDESGMPNNRFLAERTGGTYSTLKVQPAELEDSGVYFCASSQGTDTSYNEQFFGPGTRLTVL.

This clonotype was seen a single time. DNA of the CDR3: TGTGCCAGCAGGGGGGGGGATAGGCGGAGCTCGTACAATGAGCAGTTCTTC. It specifies CASRGGDRRSSYNEQFF. The chain uses TRBV11-1 and TRBJ2-1, with 7 bases identical to TRBD2. Germline V gene data show CDR1 as SGHAT and CDR2 as FQDESV (reference sequence). J was trimmed by 4 bases and V by 6 bases; bases with no gene match: 15. The CDR3 runs 17 residues.

This clonotype was recorded only once. The chain has TRBV20-1 and TRBJ1-2; TRBD1 aligns across 8 bases. CDR1 is DFQATT and CDR2 is SNEGSKA in the germline V gene (reference sequence). The CDR3 totals 14 residues. V lost 4 bases and J lost 7; bases outside the gene matches: 11. CDR3 residues: CSAITGTGPSGYTF. CDR3 coding DNA: TGCAGTGCTATAACCGGGACAGGCCCGTCTGGCTACACCTTC.

In nucleotides, the CDR3 is TGTGCCAGCAGCTTAGACCCCCCGCGAGCGGAGCAGTTCTTC. Residues: CASSLDPPRAEQFF. V and J are TRBV11-2 and TRBJ2-1; no reliable D call. The CDR3 is 14 residues long. Deletions cut 0 bases from V and 10 bases from J, with 13 bases between. Per germline, CDR1 SGHAT and CDR2 FQNNGV.

The gene calls are TRBV12-3 or TRBV12-4 and TRBJ1-2; D remains unclear. This CDR3 has 12 residues. The V gene lost 3 bases and the J gene lost 4 bases, with 6 bases spanning the gap. CDR3 region: CASSFIGYGYTF. CDR3 DNA sequence: TGTGCCAGCAGTTTTATTGGCTATGGCTACACCTTC.

The chain has TRBV25-1 and TRBJ2-7, with D hard to call. CDR1 is MGHDK and CDR2 is SYGVNS in the germline V gene. V lost 8 bases, J lost 4 bases, and 18 bases lay in between. The CDR3 runs to 14 residues. The CDR3 sequence: CASSPPSGPYEQYF. The DNA of the CDR3 is TGTGCCAGCTCTCCCCCTTCGGGCCCTTACGAGCAGTACTTC.

The genes are TRBV2 and TRBJ1-2; D is possibly TRBD1 (5 bases). The V gene's germline CDR1 is SNHLY and CDR2 FYNNEI. CDR3 size: 12 residues. Trimming stripped 10 bases from V and 2 bases from J, with 11 bases between. The CDR3: CAIQGVNYGYTF. The CDR3 nucleotides read TGTGCCATCCAAGGGGTGAACTATGGCTACACCTTC.

This clonotype was found once. This chain connects TRBV5-1 to TRBJ1-1; 10 bases are a match to TRBD1. Trimming at V came to 0 bases and at J to 5 bases, leaving 4 bases not matched to a gene. The CDR3 is 15 amino acids. Looked up from germline, CDR1 is SGHRS and CDR2 is YFSETQ. This CDR3 reads CASSLGQGAPTEAFF. In nucleotides, the CDR3 is TGCGCCAGCAGCTTGGGACAGGGGGCGCCTACTGAAGCTTTCTTT.

V is TRBV6-5 and J is TRBJ2-7; TRBD2 is a possible D gene (5 bases). CDR1 and CDR2 from the germline V gene are MNHEY and SVGAGI. The length of the CDR3 is 13 residues. V was pared by 2 bases and J by 3 bases, with 8 bases between. The CDR3 sequence: CASSYDYNYEQYF. The CDR3 DNA reads TGTGCCAGCAGTTACGACTACAACTACGAGCAGTACTTC.

The V and J genes are TRBV20-1 and TRBJ1-1, with 8 bases lining up with TRBD1. This CDR3 region has 16 residues. The V and J ends lost 0 bases and 0 bases, in that order; junction bases with no gene match: 6. Germline CDR1 reads DFQATT; CDR2 reads SNEGSKA (reference sequence). The chain's CDR3 is CSARDPRDRLNTEAFF. The CDR3 coding sequence is TGCAGTGCTAGAGATCCCCGGGACAGGTTGAACACTGAAGCTTTCTTT.

The chain combines TRBV28 with TRBJ1-1; unclear D gene. The CDR3 is made up of 14 amino acids. Trimming took off 6 bases at V and 3 bases at J, with 14 bases between the two ends. Germline loops: CDR1 MDHEN, CDR2 SYDVKM. The CDR3 is CASSYADRDTEAFF. CDR3 bases: TGTGCCAGCAGCTACGCTGACCGGGACACTGAAGCTTTCTTT.

This rearrangement joins TRBV30 to TRBJ1-5, with D perhaps matching TRBD1 (5 bases). Trimming took 3 bases from V and 4 from J, leaving 10 bases between them. The CDR3 runs 13 residues. Per germline, CDR1 GTSNPN and CDR2 SVGIG (reference sequence). CDR3 region: CAWSADRNQPQHF. CDR3 sequence (DNA): TGTGCCTGGAGCGCCGACAGAAATCAGCCCCAGCATTTT.

This clonotype was picked up one time. This rearrangement joins TRBV11-3 to TRBJ2-1; D gene ambiguous. Per the germline V gene, CDR1 is SGHNT and CDR2 is YENEEA. This CDR3 comprises 13 residues. The V end lost 5 bases, the J end lost 10 bases, and 15 bases lay between the germline ends. The CDR3, as DNA: TGTGCCAGCAGCCTTCCCTTCTCTATGGAGCAGTTCTTC. It codes for CASSLPFSMEQFF.

The chain recombines TRBV28 with TRBJ2-5, with 14 bases identical to TRBD2. Germline V gene lookup returns CDR1 MDHEN and CDR2 SYDVKM. V lost 4 bases to trimming and J lost 3 bases; unmatched junction nucleotides: 1. This CDR3 has 15 residues. The chain's CDR3 is CASSSGLAGEETQYF. The CDR3 bases are TGTGCCAGCAGTTCGGGACTAGCGGGAGAAGAGACCCAGTACTTC.

This chain links TRBV4-2 with TRBJ2-1, with D possibly being TRBD2 (6 bases). With 1 base removed from V and 6 bases from J, the gap between germline ends came to 7 bases. The CDR3 extends over 13 amino acids. CDR1 and CDR2 (germline): LGHNA, YNFKEQ. CDR3 coding DNA: TGTGCCAGCAGCCAAGGGACTACCAATGAGCAGTTCTTC. Residues: CASSQGTTNEQFF.

This chain uses TRBV6-5 with TRBJ2-1; 9 bases agree with TRBD1. V was pared by 2 bases and J by 9 bases, with 5 bases of the junction left unmatched. The CDR3 contains 14 residues. The germline V gene encodes CDR1 MNHEY and CDR2 SVGAGI. The CDR3 nucleotides are TGTGCCAGCAGTTACGGGGACAGGGATGGTGAGCAGTTCTTC. This sequence encodes CASSYGDRDGEQFF.

J is TRBJ2-7 and V is TRBV29-1, with D possibly being TRBD1 (5 bases). The CDR3 loop spans 12 amino acids. V gave up 5 bases and J gave up 3 bases, with 11 bases separating them. Germline CDR1 reads SQVTM; CDR2 reads ANQGSEA. CDR3 loop: CSVKGSIYEQYF. CDR3 sequence (DNA): TGCAGCGTTAAGGGGTCTATCTACGAGCAGTACTTC.

This chain links TRBV18 with TRBJ2-7, with 8 bases fitting TRBD1. CDR1 KGHSH and CDR2 LQKENI come from the germline V gene. The J segment lost 0 bases and the V segment lost 2 bases, leaving 6 bases of the junction unmatched. The CDR3 sequence is 16 residues long. The CDR3 DNA follows: TGTGCCAGCTCACCAGCGAGAGGACAGGGCTCCTACGAGCAGTACTTC. This translates into CASSPARGQGSYEQYF.